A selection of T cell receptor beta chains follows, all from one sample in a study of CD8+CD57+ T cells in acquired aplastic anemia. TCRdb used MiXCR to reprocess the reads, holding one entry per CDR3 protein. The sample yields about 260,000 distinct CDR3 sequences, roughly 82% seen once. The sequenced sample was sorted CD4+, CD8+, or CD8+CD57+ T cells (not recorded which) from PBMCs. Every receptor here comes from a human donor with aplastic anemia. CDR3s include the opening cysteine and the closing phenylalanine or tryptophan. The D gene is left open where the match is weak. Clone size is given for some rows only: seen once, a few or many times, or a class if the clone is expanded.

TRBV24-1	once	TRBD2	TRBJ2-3	CATSDGGLESTDTQYF	TGTGCCACCAGTGACGGGGGGTTAGAAAGCACAGATACGCAGTATTTT
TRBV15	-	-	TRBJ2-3	CATSRGSEKDTQYF	TGTGCCACCAGCAGAGGCAGCGAGAAAGATACGCAGTACTTT
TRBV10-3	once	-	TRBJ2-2	CASCAGRHTEELFF	TGTGCCAGCTGTGCAGGGCGGCACACCGAGGAGCTGTTTTTT
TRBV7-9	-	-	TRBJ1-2	CASSLEGGYGANGYTF	TGTGCCAGCAGCTTAGAGGGTGGCTACGGGGCCAACGGCTACACCTTC
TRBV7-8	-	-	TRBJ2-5	CASSSAGASEETQYF	TGTGCCAGCAGCTCTGCGGGGGCTTCGGAAGAGACCCAGTACTTC
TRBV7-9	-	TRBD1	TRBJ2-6	CASRVARQGHYEQLTF	TGTGCCAGCAGGGTTGCCCGACAGGGCCATTACGAGCAGCTGACTTTC
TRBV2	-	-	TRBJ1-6	CASSEDSRAPLHF	TGTGCCAGCAGTGAAGATAGCAGGGCTCCCCTCCACTTT
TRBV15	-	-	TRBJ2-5	CATSGASDQEPQYF	TGTGCCACCAGCGGTGCGTCAGACCAAGAGCCCCAGTACTTC
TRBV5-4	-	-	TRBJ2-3	CASSLDELADTQYF	TGTGCCAGCAGCTTGGATGAACTGGCAGATACGCAGTATTTT
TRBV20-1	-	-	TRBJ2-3	CSARGRPRRTDTQYF	TGCAGTGCCCGGGGACGTCCCCGCCGCACAGATACGCAGTATTTT
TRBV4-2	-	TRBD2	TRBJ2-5	CASSWEREAGVPQETQYF	TGTGCCAGCAGCTGGGAGAGGGAAGCGGGGGTGCCTCAAGAGACCCAGTACTTC
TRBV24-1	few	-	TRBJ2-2	CATSDLYDTGELFF	TGTGCCACCAGTGATTTGTATGACACCGGGGAGCTGTTTTTT
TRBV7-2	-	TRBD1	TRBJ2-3	CASSLTGGIRGNTF	TGTGCCAGCAGCTTGACAGGGGGCATTCGTGGAAACACTTTT
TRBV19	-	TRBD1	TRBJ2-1	CASRQGRADSLSF	TGTGCCAGCAGACAGGGACGAGCGGATAGTCTGTCCTTC
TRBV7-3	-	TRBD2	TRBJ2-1	CASSSHGSGGTDKQFF	TGTGCCAGCAGCTCGCACGGAAGCGGGGGGACCGATAAGCAGTTCTTC